This entry features one T cell receptor beta chain sequence. Its antigen remains unidentified. There were TCR beta CDR3 regions amplified from RNA transcripts. Using the HTBI primer set, a first-round RT-PCR was run on the TCR CDR3. TCRdb ran MiXCR on the multiplex PCR reads and lists one entry per CDR3 protein. The sample gives fewer than 200,000 distinct CDR3 sequences, over 15% of which show up once; 25% to 30% is in the top ten. The data are from a study of T cells in Graves' hyperthyroidism and ophthalmopathy. Study results and limitations: Stable hyperthyroidism was told apart from ophthalmopathy by a model built on 13 V-J features.

Newly diagnosed patients aged 18 to 65 had hyperthyroidism of under 2 months' duration. It was uncontrolled infection, other autoimmune disease, pregnancy or lactation that excluded patients. Using around 10 ml of fresh peripheral blood, PBMCs were prepared. Germline assignment: CDR1 SGHRS and CDR2 YFSETQ. Between the trimmed V and J ends, which lost 5 bases and 8 bases, there was a span of 10 bases. CDR3 length equals 12 residues. This chain uses TRBV5-1 with TRBJ2-2; no reliable D call. This receptor was taken from a woman in her 50s with Graves' hyperthyroidism. Sequenced input: blood. The chain's CDR3 is CASRPLPGELFF. The CDR3 nucleotides read TGCGCCAGCAGACCCCTGCCAGGGGAGCTGTTTTTT.